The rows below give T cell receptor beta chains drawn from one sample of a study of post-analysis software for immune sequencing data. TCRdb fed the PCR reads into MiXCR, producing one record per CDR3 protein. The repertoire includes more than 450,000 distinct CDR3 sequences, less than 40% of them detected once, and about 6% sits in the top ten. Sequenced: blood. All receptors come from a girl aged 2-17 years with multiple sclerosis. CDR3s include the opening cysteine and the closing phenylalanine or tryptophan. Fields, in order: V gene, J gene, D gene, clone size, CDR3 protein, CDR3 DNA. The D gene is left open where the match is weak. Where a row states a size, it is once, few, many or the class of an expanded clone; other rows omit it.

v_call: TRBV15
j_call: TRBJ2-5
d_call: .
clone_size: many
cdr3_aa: CATSRDSYTLETQYF
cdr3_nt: TGTGCCACCAGCAGAGATAGCTACACTCTGGAGACCCAGTACTTC

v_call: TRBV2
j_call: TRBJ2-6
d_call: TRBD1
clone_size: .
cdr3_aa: CASSEAQWTGRSGANVLTF
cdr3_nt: TGTGCCAGCAGTGAAGCGCAATGGACAGGGCGCTCTGGGGCCAACGTCCTGACTTTC

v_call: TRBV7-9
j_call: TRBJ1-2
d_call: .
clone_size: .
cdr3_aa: CASSLPRGEAYGYTF
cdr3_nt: TGTGCCAGCAGCTTACCTAGGGGCGAAGCCTATGGCTACACCTTC

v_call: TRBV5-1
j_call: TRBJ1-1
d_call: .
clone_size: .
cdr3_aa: CASSQQMNTEAFF
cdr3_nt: TGCGCCAGCAGTCAGCAGATGAACACTGAAGCTTTCTTT

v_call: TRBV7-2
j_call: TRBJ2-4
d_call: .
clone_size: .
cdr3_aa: CASSLESSDVAKNIQYF
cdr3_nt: TGTGCCAGCAGCTTAGAATCCAGTGACGTAGCCAAAAACATTCAGTACTTC

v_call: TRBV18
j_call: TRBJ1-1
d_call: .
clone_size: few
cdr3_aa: CASSALGEGTEAFF
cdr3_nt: TGTGCCAGCTCGGCTCTGGGTGAGGGCACTGAAGCTTTCTTT

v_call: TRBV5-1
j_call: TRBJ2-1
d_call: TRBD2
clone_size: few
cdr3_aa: CASESSGGYNEQFF
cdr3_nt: TGCGCCAGCGAATCTAGCGGGGGGTACAATGAGCAGTTCTTC

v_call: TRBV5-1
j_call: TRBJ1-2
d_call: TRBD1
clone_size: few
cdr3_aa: CASSFRDRLLYGYTF
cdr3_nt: TGCGCCAGCAGCTTCCGGGACAGGCTTCTCTATGGCTACACCTTC

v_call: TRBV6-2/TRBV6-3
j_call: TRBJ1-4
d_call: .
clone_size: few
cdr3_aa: CASSPASTNEKLFF
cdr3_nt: TGTGCCAGCAGTCCGGCATCGACTAATGAAAAACTGTTTTTT

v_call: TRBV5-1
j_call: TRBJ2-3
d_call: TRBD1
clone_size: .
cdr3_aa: CASSLGGQGTDTQYF
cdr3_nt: TGCGCCAGCAGCTTGGGAGGACAGGGAACAGATACGCAGTATTTT

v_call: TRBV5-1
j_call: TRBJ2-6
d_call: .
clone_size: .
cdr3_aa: CASSLENSGANVLTF
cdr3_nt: TGCGCCAGCAGCTTGGAAAACTCTGGGGCCAACGTCCTGACTTTC

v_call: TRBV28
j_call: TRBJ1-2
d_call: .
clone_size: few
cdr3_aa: CASSLSNVIYGYTF
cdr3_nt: TGTGCCAGCAGTTTATCGAACGTAATTTATGGCTACACCTTC

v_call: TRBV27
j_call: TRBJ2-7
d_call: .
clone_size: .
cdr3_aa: CASSSPVTGPYEQYF
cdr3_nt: TGTGCCAGCAGTTCCCCCGTCACAGGGCCCTACGAGCAGTACTTC

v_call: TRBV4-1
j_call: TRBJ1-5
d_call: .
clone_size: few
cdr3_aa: CASSQEVDQPQHF
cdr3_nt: TGCGCCAGCAGCCAAGAGGTGGACCAGCCCCAGCATTTT

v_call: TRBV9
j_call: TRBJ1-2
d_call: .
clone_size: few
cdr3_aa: CASRGDSYYGYTF
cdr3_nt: TGTGCCAGCAGGGGAGACAGTTACTATGGCTACACCTTC

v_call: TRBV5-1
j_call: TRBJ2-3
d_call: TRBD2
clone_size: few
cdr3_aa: CASSIPSGGNTDTQYF
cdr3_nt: TGCGCCAGCAGCATCCCCTCGGGGGGGAACACAGATACGCAGTATTTT

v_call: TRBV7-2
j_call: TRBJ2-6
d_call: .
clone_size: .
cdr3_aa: CASSPKTGTGANVLTF
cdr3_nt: TGTGCCAGCAGCCCTAAGACGGGAACTGGGGCCAACGTCCTGACTTTC

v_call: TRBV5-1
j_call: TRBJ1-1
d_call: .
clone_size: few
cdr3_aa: CASSLVTGAGTEAFF
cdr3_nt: TGCGCCAGCAGCTTGGTAACGGGGGCTGGGACTGAAGCTTTCTTT

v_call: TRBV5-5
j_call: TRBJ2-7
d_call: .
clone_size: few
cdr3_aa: CASSPSSARSYEQYF
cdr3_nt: TGTGCCAGCAGCCCCTCTAGCGCCAGATCCTACGAGCAGTACTTC

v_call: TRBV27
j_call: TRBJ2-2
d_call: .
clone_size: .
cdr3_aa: CASRRVTNTGELFF
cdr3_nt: TGTGCCTCCAGGAGGGTCACGAACACCGGGGAGCTGTTTTTT

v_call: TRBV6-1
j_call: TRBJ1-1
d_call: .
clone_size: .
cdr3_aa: CASSVNLQGEAFF
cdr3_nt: TGTGCCAGCAGTGTAAACCTACAGGGTGAAGCTTTCTTT

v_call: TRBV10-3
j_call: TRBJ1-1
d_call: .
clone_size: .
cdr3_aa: CAISESGRMNTEAFF
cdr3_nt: TGTGCCATCAGTGAGTCCGGACGGATGAACACTGAAGCTTTCTTT

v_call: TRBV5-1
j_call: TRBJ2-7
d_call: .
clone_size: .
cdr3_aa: CASSLVGVSDSSYEQYF
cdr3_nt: TGCGCCAGCAGCTTGGTTGGGGTTTCGGACAGCTCCTACGAGCAGTACTTC

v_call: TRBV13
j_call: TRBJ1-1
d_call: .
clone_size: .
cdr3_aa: CASSLGSWAEAFF
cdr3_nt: TGTGCCAGCAGCCTCGGGAGTTGGGCTGAAGCTTTCTTT

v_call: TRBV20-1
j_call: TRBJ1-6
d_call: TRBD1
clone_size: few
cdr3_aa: CSASKSGQVTDSPLHF
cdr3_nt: TGCAGTGCTAGTAAGTCGGGACAGGTGACGGATTCACCCCTCCACTTT

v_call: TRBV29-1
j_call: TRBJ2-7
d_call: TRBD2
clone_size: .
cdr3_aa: CSVTASGGIYEQYF
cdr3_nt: TGCAGCGTTACCGCTAGCGGGGGGATCTACGAGCAGTACTTC

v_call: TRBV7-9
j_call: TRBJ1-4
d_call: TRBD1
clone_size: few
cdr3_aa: CASSLNTGVNEKLFF
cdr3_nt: TGTGCCAGCAGCTTAAATACAGGGGTAAATGAAAAACTGTTTTTT

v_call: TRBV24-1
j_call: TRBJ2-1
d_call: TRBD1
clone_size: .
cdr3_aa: CATRGDRAGNNEQCF
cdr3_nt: TGTGCCACCAGGGGTGACAGGGCTGGGAACAATGAGCAGTGCTTC

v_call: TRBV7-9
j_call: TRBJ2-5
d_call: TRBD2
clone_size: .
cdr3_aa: CASRSGRGGSQETQYF
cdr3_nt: TGTGCCAGCAGATCCGGGCGGGGGGGTTCACAAGAGACCCAGTACTTC

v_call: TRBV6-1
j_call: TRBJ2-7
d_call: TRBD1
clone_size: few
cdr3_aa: CASSKTGTGNTYEQYF
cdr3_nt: TGTGCCAGCAGTAAAACAGGGACAGGGAATACCTACGAGCAGTACTTC

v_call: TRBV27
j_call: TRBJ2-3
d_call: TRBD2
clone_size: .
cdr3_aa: CASSYWRGASADTQYF
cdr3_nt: TGTGCCAGCAGTTATTGGCGGGGGGCCAGCGCAGATACGCAGTATTTT

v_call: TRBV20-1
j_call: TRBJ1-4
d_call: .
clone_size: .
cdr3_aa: CSASGGRGRKLFF
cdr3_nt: TGCAGTGCTAGTGGGGGCAGGGGCAGAAAACTGTTTTTT

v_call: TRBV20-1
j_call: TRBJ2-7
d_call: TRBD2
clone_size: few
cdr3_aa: CSAEPSGGPTYEQYF
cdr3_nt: TGCAGTGCTGAGCCTAGCGGGGGGCCGACCTACGAGCAGTACTTC

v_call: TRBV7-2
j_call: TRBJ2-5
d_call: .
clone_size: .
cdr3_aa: CASNLVWGYKQYF
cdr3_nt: TGTGCCAGCAACCTGGTGTGGGGCTACAAGCAGTACTTC

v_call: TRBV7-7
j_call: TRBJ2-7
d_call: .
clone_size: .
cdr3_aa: CASSLAQGLYEQYF
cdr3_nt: TGTGCTAGCAGCTTAGCCCAGGGTCTCTACGAGCAGTACTTC

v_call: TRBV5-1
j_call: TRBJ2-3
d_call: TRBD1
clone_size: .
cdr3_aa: CASSLGQGALSTDTQYF
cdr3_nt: TGCGCCAGCAGCTTAGGACAGGGCGCTCTTAGCACAGATACGCAGTATTTT

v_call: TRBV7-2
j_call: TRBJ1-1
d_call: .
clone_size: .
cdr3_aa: CASSSAFLRTEAFF
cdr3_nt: TGTGCCAGCAGCTCCGCATTCCTAAGAACTGAAGCTTTCTTT

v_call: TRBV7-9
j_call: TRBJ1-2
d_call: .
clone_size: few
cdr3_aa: CASSLETVATF
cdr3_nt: TGTGCCAGCAGCTTAGAGACCGTTGCCACCTTC

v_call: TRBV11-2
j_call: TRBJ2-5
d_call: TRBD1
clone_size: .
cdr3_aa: CASSLEPGQGWRETQYF
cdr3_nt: TGTGCCAGCAGCTTAGAACCCGGACAGGGATGGCGGGAGACCCAGTACTTC

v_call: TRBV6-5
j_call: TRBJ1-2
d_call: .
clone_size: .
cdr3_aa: CASSYFGGGDGYTF
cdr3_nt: TGTGCCAGCAGTTACTTTGGGGGAGGTGATGGCTACACCTTC

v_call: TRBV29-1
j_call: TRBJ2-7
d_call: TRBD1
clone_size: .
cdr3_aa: CSGQGPEGYEQYF
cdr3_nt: TGCAGCGGACAGGGGCCGGAGGGCTACGAGCAGTACTTC

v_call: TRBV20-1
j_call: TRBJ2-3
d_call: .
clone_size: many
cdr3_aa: CSATDGYTDTQYF
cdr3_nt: TGCAGTGCTACCGACGGATACACAGATACGCAGTATTTT

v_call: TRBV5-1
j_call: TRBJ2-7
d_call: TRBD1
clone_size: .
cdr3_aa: CASSLELRTGVLAKNMQYF
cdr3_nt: TGCGCCAGCAGCTTGGAACTTAGGACAGGGGTGCTAGCCAAAAACATGCAGTACTTC

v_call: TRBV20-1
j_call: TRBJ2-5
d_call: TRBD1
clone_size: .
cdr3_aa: CSASPLQGFETQYF
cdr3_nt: TGCAGTGCTAGCCCACTACAGGGGTTTGAGACCCAGTACTTC

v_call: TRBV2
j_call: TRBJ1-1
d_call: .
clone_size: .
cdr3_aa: CASSDPGGVNTEAFF
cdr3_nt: TGTGCCAGCAGTGACCCGGGCGGGGTGAACACTGAAGCTTTCTTT

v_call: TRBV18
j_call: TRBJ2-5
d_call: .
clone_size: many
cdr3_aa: CASSPVRETQYF
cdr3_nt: TGTGCCAGCTCACCCGTCCGAGAGACCCAGTACTTC